The entry below describes one T cell receptor (beta chain). Participants were aged roughly 18 to 100 years from about 25 US areas. For recovered donors of Cohort 3, there were two negative PCRs, clearance, or symptom resolution. The data are from a study of blood T cell repertoires in COVID-19. Study context: Sources were T cells, B-cell-depleted T cells, or PBMCs; the material itself was cDNA or gDNA.

As processed by the authors: Estimation of nucleated cell counts was performed using reference gene primer amplification. The method was immunoSEQ multiplex PCR; TCRdb's version includes in-frame clones alone and lacks a portion of them. The DNA gave D and trimming, while V, J and clone size come from that table. The sample includes under 250,000 clones, 85% to 90% of them seen just once. Trimming at V came to 3 bases and at J to 15 bases, leaving 4 bases not matched to a gene. The CDR3 contains 11 residues. CDR1 is MGHRA and CDR2 is YSYEKL in the germline V gene. Material: PBMCs or T cells enriched from blood (not recorded which). The J gene is TRBJ1-5, the V gene TRBV4-1, with TRBD1 matching 8 bases. The clonotype originates from a man between 40 and 49 years old who had recovered from COVID-19. The CDR3: CASSHRDRGHF. The CDR3 bases are TGCGCCAGCAGCCACAGAGACAGGGGGCATTTT.